Listed below are T cell receptor beta chains from one sample, sequenced in a study of cytomegalovirus exposure and HLA in healthy donors. The repertoire was sequenced with immunoSEQ multiplex PCR; TCRdb's copy has only in-frame clones and lacks some. In the table there are under 300,000 clones, around 91% of which are singletons. Input material: PBMCs. These receptors all come from a woman aged 18-29 years in good health and CMV-seronegative. Each CDR3 is given with its conserved first and last residue. D genes are given only for firm matches. Clone size appears in some rows only: once, few, many, or a class for an expanded clone.

d_call: .; j_call: TRBJ1-2; clone_size: .; v_call: TRBV20-1; cdr3_nt: TGCAGTGCTAGGCAGGACTATGGCTACACCTTC; cdr3_aa: CSARQDYGYTF
d_call: .; j_call: TRBJ1-5; clone_size: few; v_call: TRBV27; cdr3_nt: TGTGCCAGCAGTCCGGCCCAGGGGCAGCCCCAGCATTTT; cdr3_aa: CASSPAQGQPQHF
d_call: .; j_call: TRBJ2-3; clone_size: .; v_call: TRBV6-1; cdr3_nt: TGTGCCAGCAGTGAGGCTAGCTCCACAGATACGCAGTATTTT; cdr3_aa: CASSEASSTDTQYF
d_call: TRBD2; j_call: TRBJ2-1; clone_size: .; v_call: TRBV30; cdr3_nt: TGTGCCTGGAGTGTACTCGCGGGGGGGCTTCTGGAGCAGTTCTTC; cdr3_aa: CAWSVLAGGLLEQFF
d_call: TRBD2; j_call: TRBJ2-1; clone_size: .; v_call: TRBV6-6; cdr3_nt: TGTGCCAGCAACGGGGGGGCTCTGGGGAATGAGCAGTTCTTC; cdr3_aa: CASNGGALGNEQFF
d_call: .; j_call: TRBJ1-4; clone_size: .; v_call: TRBV11-2; cdr3_nt: TGTGCCAGCAGCTTAAATGGCCAGGGGAAACTGTTTTTT; cdr3_aa: CASSLNGQGKLFF
d_call: TRBD2; j_call: TRBJ2-3; clone_size: once; v_call: TRBV27; cdr3_nt: TGTGCCAGCAGTTTAGTAGGACTAGCGGGGGACTATTCTAGCACAGATACGCAGTATTTT; cdr3_aa: CASSLVGLAGDYSSTDTQYF
d_call: .; j_call: TRBJ2-6; clone_size: .; v_call: TRBV27; cdr3_nt: TGTGCCAGCAGTTTAAGGCCAGGGGCTTCTGGGGCCAACGTCCTGACTTTC; cdr3_aa: CASSLRPGASGANVLTF
d_call: .; j_call: TRBJ2-2; clone_size: .; v_call: TRBV30; cdr3_nt: TGTGCCTGGAGGTGGCAGTCGAACACCGGGGAGCTGTTTTTT; cdr3_aa: CAWRWQSNTGELFF
d_call: TRBD1; j_call: TRBJ1-2; clone_size: once; v_call: TRBV15; cdr3_nt: TGTGCCACCAGCAGAGATGACAGGGGGGGCGGCTACACCTTC; cdr3_aa: CATSRDDRGGGYTF
d_call: .; j_call: TRBJ1-3; clone_size: .; v_call: TRBV5-1; cdr3_nt: TGCGCCAGCAGCTTCGAGGGAATCTCTGGAAACACCATATATTTT; cdr3_aa: CASSFEGISGNTIYF
d_call: TRBD2; j_call: TRBJ2-3; clone_size: .; v_call: TRBV2; cdr3_nt: TGTGCCAGCAGTGTTATAGCTAGCGGGGGGGATGTAGATACGCAGTATTTT; cdr3_aa: CASSVIASGGDVDTQYF
d_call: TRBD1; j_call: TRBJ2-6; clone_size: .; v_call: TRBV4-3; cdr3_nt: TGCGCCAGCAGCCAAGAGGGACCCGACAGGGTAGGGGCCAACGTCCTGACTTTC; cdr3_aa: CASSQEGPDRVGANVLTF
d_call: .; j_call: TRBJ1-4; clone_size: .; v_call: TRBV19; cdr3_nt: TGTGCCAGTAGTATACGGGACATCGGAATTGAAAAACTGTTTTTT; cdr3_aa: CASSIRDIGIEKLFF
d_call: TRBD1; j_call: TRBJ1-1; clone_size: .; v_call: TRBV7-9; cdr3_nt: TGTGCCAGCAGCTCCTACAGGGGGCGCGACACTGAAGCTTTCTTT; cdr3_aa: CASSSYRGRDTEAFF
d_call: TRBD1; j_call: TRBJ2-3; clone_size: .; v_call: TRBV19; cdr3_nt: TGTGCCAGTAGTTTATTGACAGGGGCCCGCACAGATACGCAGTATTTT; cdr3_aa: CASSLLTGARTDTQYF
d_call: .; j_call: TRBJ1-1; clone_size: .; v_call: TRBV5-6; cdr3_nt: TGTGCCAGCAGCCCTATAGCCCAAAACACTGAAGCTTTCTTT; cdr3_aa: CASSPIAQNTEAFF
d_call: .; j_call: TRBJ2-7; clone_size: .; v_call: TRBV7-9; cdr3_nt: TGTGCCAGCAGCCCCCCGGCGGCCTCCTACGAGCAGTACTTC; cdr3_aa: CASSPPAASYEQYF
d_call: TRBD2; j_call: TRBJ2-5; clone_size: .; v_call: TRBV10-3; cdr3_nt: TGTGCCATCAGTGATTTTAGCGGGGGGGTCCGGGAGACCCAGTACTTC; cdr3_aa: CAISDFSGGVRETQYF
d_call: TRBD2; j_call: TRBJ2-3; clone_size: .; v_call: TRBV5-1; cdr3_nt: TGCGCCAGCAGACTAGGACTAGCGGGGGACACAGATACGCAGTATTTT; cdr3_aa: CASRLGLAGDTDTQYF
d_call: TRBD1; j_call: TRBJ1-1; clone_size: .; v_call: TRBV12-5; cdr3_nt: TGTGCTAGTGGTTTGTTTCCACAGGGGACTGAAGCTTTCTTT; cdr3_aa: CASGLFPQGTEAFF
d_call: TRBD2; j_call: TRBJ2-3; clone_size: .; v_call: TRBV7-6; cdr3_nt: TGTGCCAGCAGCTTAGACTGGGCAGCAAGCGGGGGGGCAGATACGCAGTATTTT; cdr3_aa: CASSLDWAASGGADTQYF
d_call: TRBD2; j_call: TRBJ2-7; clone_size: .; v_call: TRBV4-1; cdr3_nt: TGCGCCAGCAGCCAAGTACTCAGCGGGGTCTCCTACGAGCAGTACTTC; cdr3_aa: CASSQVLSGVSYEQYF
d_call: .; j_call: TRBJ1-2; clone_size: .; v_call: TRBV28; cdr3_nt: TGTGCCAGCAGTTTCCGGGAGGAAGGCTACACCTTC; cdr3_aa: CASSFREEGYTF
d_call: .; j_call: TRBJ1-2; clone_size: .; v_call: TRBV5-4; cdr3_nt: TGTGCCAGCAGCTTGACAGGGTACTATGGCTACACCTTC; cdr3_aa: CASSLTGYYGYTF
d_call: .; j_call: TRBJ2-1; clone_size: .; v_call: TRBV19; cdr3_nt: TGTGCCAGTAGTATTTCAGAGGGGGGGGAGCAGTTCTTC; cdr3_aa: CASSISEGGEQFF
d_call: .; j_call: TRBJ1-2; clone_size: few; v_call: TRBV27; cdr3_nt: TGTGCCAGCAGTTTAGCGGGGGACTATGGCTACACCTTC; cdr3_aa: CASSLAGDYGYTF
d_call: .; j_call: TRBJ1-5; clone_size: .; v_call: TRBV4-1; cdr3_nt: TGCGCCAGCAGCTATCGGACAAACCAAAATCAGCCCCAGCATTTT; cdr3_aa: CASSYRTNQNQPQHF